This T cell receptor beta chain was sequenced for a study of T cell changes during pregnancy in multiple sclerosis. Assay used: immunoSEQ multiplex PCR; TCRdb lists only in-frame clones, some missing. This sample has approximately 61,000 clones, with approximately 86% found just once. Sequenced material: peripheral blood, taken in the first trimester of pregnancy. The sequence was collected from a female donor with multiple sclerosis, enrolled in a pregnancy study.

The CDR3 reads CSVEGSRYEQYF. The CDR3 DNA follows: TGCAGCGTTGAGGGCAGTCGCTACGAGCAGTACTTC. The chain employs TRBV29-1 and TRBJ2-7; unclear D gene. In germline, CDR1 is SQVTM, CDR2 ANQGSEA. CDR3 length equals 12 residues. Trimming stripped 3 bases from V and 3 bases from J, with 9 bases between.